Each of the 26 T cell receptor beta chains below was sequenced from the same sample in a study of blood T cells in healthy people across ages. Sample-barcoded 5' priming and a J-beta primer mix drove a second PCR of about 6 to 12 cycles. TCRdb itself ran the 5' RACE reads through MiXCR, one entry per CDR3 protein. The profile shows about 930,000 distinct CDR3 sequences, almost 30% of them singletons. The same sample was also used in a study of T cells of mothers and their children.

The specimen was blood. These receptors were obtained from a woman aged 40 to 49 in good health.

V gene TRBV20-1 combines with J gene TRBJ1-2; TRBD1 agrees at 7 bases. Per the germline V gene, CDR1 is DFQATT and CDR2 is SNEGSKA (reference sequence). The CDR3 is made up of 15 amino acids. CDR3 loop: CNARTNRGPNYGYTF. The CDR3 nucleotides are TGCAATGCCCGGACCAACAGGGGACCGAACTATGGCTACACCTTC.

This clonotype was counted a few times. This chain uses TRBV9 with TRBJ2-1, with D perhaps given as TRBD1 or TRBD2 (5 bases each). Germline CDR1 is SGDLS and CDR2 is YYNGEE. The CDR3 is made up of 14 amino acids. V was shortened by 3 bases and J by 0 bases, with 7 bases between the two germline ends. CDR3 bases: TGTGCCAGCAGCGAGGGGAGCTCCTACAATGAGCAGTTCTTC. It specifies CASSEGSSYNEQFF.

This clonotype was seen repeatedly, ten times or more. J is TRBJ2-7 and V is TRBV12-5; no clear D. V was clipped by 1 base and J by 6 bases, with 7 bases between them. Looked up from germline, CDR1 is LGHNT and CDR2 is FRNRAP. The CDR3 loop spans 12 amino acids. For the CDR3, the DNA is TGTGCTAGTGGTTTGGGGGTCGGCGAGCAGTACTTC. Translating it yields CASGLGVGEQYF.

This clonotype was counted a single time. An end of the junction differs from the germline gene, which may be a read error. The chain is built from TRBV28 and TRBJ2-1, with 9 bases fitting TRBD2. CDR1 MDHEN and CDR2 SYDVKM come from the germline V gene. The CDR3 is 15 residues long. CDR3 residues: CAGRPLAGWGNEQFF. The CDR3 DNA reads as TGTGCCGGCAGGCCGCTAGCGGGGTGGGGTAATGAGCAGTTCTTC. Combining the CDR3 with reference TRBV28 and TRBJ2-1 gives the whole variable domain DVKVTQSSRYLVKRTGEKVFLECVQDMDHENMFWYRQDPGLGLRLIYFSYDVKMKEKGDIPEGYSVSREKKERFSLILESASTNQTSMYLCAGRPLAGWGNEQFFGPGTRLTVL.

This clonotype turned up a few times. A junction boundary mismatches the germline segment, possibly from a read error. The chain joins TRBV4-2 to TRBJ2-5, with a possible D match to TRBD2 (5 bases). The germline V gene encodes CDR1 LGHNA and CDR2 YNFKEQ. There are 15 residues in the CDR3. The CDR3 reads CARSQGAWGETTQYF. The CDR3 coding sequence is TGTGCCCGCAGCCAAGGTGCATGGGGAGAAACGACCCAGTACTTC.

This sequence joins TRBV29-1 and TRBJ2-3; weak D call: TRBD2 (5 bases). The CDR3 totals 15 residues. The germline gives CDR1 SQVTM, CDR2 ANQGSEA. Trimming pared 5 bases from V and 3 bases from J, leaving 18 bases between. This CDR3 reads CSVPEGGLSTDTQYF. For the CDR3, the DNA is TGCAGCGTTCCTGAGGGCGGGCTTTCAACAGATACGCAGTATTTT.

This clonotype appeared many times. This chain uses TRBV3-1 with TRBJ2-1; TRBD2 might be the D (5 bases). V lost 1 base and J lost 2, with 9 bases in between. From germline, CDR1 is LGHDT and CDR2 YNNKEL (reference sequence). The CDR3 length is 15 residues. CDR3 nucleotides: TGTGCCAGCAGCCAAGTGAGCGGAGCCTACAATGAGCAGTTCTTC. Amino acids: CASSQVSGAYNEQFF.

There are many counts of this clonotype. V usage is TRBV29-1 and J usage is TRBJ2-7; TRBD1 matches at 7 bases. Germline CDR1 SQVTM, CDR2 ANQGSEA. This CDR3 region has 14 residues. Germline trimming cut 8 bases from V and 2 bases from J; bases unmatched to any gene: 12. The CDR3 loop is CSSKGGDSTYEQYF. The DNA for the CDR3 is TGCAGCTCCAAAGGTGGGGACAGCACCTACGAGCAGTACTTC.

The V gene is TRBV5-1, the J gene TRBJ1-1; D is undetermined. The V end was cut by 3 bases, the J end by 4 bases, with 13 bases between. Germline lookup yields CDR1 SGHRS and CDR2 YFSETQ. This CDR3 spans 14 amino acids. CDR3 DNA sequence: TGCGCCAGCAGCTGGAGTCACGTTGGCACTGAAGCTTTCTTT. Translation gives CASSWSHVGTEAFF.

This clonotype was picked up a small number of times. The chain carries TRBV6-6 and TRBJ2-1, with 9 nucleotides matching TRBD1. This CDR3 spans 15 amino acids. J gave up 10 bases and V 5 bases, and 12 bases lay outside the gene matches. Germline V gene data show CDR1 as MNHNY and CDR2 as SVGAGI (reference sequence). CDR3 in amino acids: CASSTSGTGNREQFF. CDR3 DNA sequence: TGTGCCAGCAGTACTTCCGGGACAGGGAACAGAGAGCAGTTCTTC.

This clonotype was recorded at least ten times. The chain combines TRBV7-2 with TRBJ2-3, with 7 nucleotides matching TRBD2. V dropped 5 bases and J dropped 4; count of bases not matched to a gene: 9. Germline CDR1 SGHTA, CDR2 FQGNSA. The CDR3 totals 15 residues. CDR3 nucleotide sequence: TGTGCCAGCAGCCCCATCCCGGCGGGAGCAGATACGCAGTATTTT. Protein sequence: CASSPIPAGADTQYF.

The CDR3 loop reads CSVGVSRFTEAFF. In DNA form, the CDR3 reads TGCAGCGTTGGGGTCAGCCGGTTCACTGAAGCTTTCTTT. The rearrangement joins TRBV29-1 to TRBJ1-1; D remains ambiguous. Trimming stripped 4 bases from V and 4 bases from J, with 13 bases between. The CDR3 runs 13 residues. Germline CDR1 reads SQVTM; CDR2 reads ANQGSEA.

The chain couples TRBV28 to TRBJ1-5; no clear D. The ends were cut back, 5 bases at V and 9 bases at J, with 11 bases in the middle. Germline V gives CDR1 MDHEN, CDR2 SYDVKM. CDR3 length: 12 amino acids. The CDR3: CASSGGPGPQHF. In DNA, the CDR3 is TGTGCCAGCAGTGGAGGGCCAGGGCCCCAGCATTTT.

The chain links TRBV27 to TRBJ1-2; D unresolved. The CDR3 contains 13 residues. The V and J ends lost 0 bases and 8 bases respectively, with 10 bases between them. Germline CDR1 reads MNHEY; CDR2 reads SMNVEV (reference sequence). The DNA of the CDR3 is TGTGCCAGCAGTTTATCTCAGGCAGTGGGCTACACCTTC. It yields the protein CASSLSQAVGYTF.

This chain's CDR3 is CASRDEGSGTEAFF. The CDR3 bases are TGTGCCAGCAGAGACGAAGGATCCGGCACTGAAGCTTTCTTT. The chain uses TRBV7-9 and TRBJ1-1; D is unresolved. Germline CDR1 is SEHNR and CDR2 is FQNEAQ (reference sequence). V was cut by 6 bases and J by 4 bases, with 15 bases left in between. The CDR3 contains 14 residues.

Comments on this clonotype: It may be a read error: a sequence one base away is much more abundant. The chain couples TRBV28 to TRBJ2-7, with 10 bases lining up with TRBD2. CDR3 size: 15 residues. Germline V gene lookup returns CDR1 MDHEN and CDR2 SYDVKM. J lost 2 bases, V lost 5 bases, and 6 bases had no gene match. CDR3 sequence (DNA): TGTGCCAGCAGTGGGGCTAGCGGGGGCCCCTACGAGCAGTACTTC. Encoded protein: CASSGASGGPYEQYF.

In the case of this clonotype: It may be a read error: a sequence one base away is much more abundant. The chain joins TRBV9 to TRBJ2-1; 9 bases are a match to TRBD2. The trim removed 4 bases at V and 9 bases at J, leaving 5 bases unmatched. The CDR3 is 13 residues long. Germline V lookup: CDR1 SGDLS, CDR2 YYNGEE. The CDR3 coding sequence is TGTGCCAGCAGCCCAGAGACTAGCGGTGAGCAGTTCTTC. Amino acid sequence: CASSPETSGEQFF.

This clonotype was detected ten times or more. The chain links TRBV28 to TRBJ2-7; D not resolved. CDR3 length equals 12 residues. Trimming took off 7 bases at V and 3 bases at J, with 10 bases between the two ends. The V gene's germline CDR1 is MDHEN and CDR2 SYDVKM. CDR3 residues: CASIGTDYEQYF. In DNA, the CDR3 is TGTGCCAGCATTGGAACAGACTACGAGCAGTACTTC.

In this sample, this clonotype turned up many times. This chain uses TRBV20-1 with TRBJ2-4; TRBD1 might be the D (5 bases). With 5 bases removed from V and 5 bases from J, the gap between germline ends came to 16 bases. This CDR3 comprises 14 residues. Germline CDR1 reads DFQATT; CDR2 reads SNEGSKA (reference sequence). CDR3 sequence (DNA): TGCAGTGCTTTCCACAGGAATAGCCAAAACATTCAGTACTTC. It encodes CSAFHRNSQNIQYF.

The rearrangement uses TRBV6-4 and TRBJ2-1; 9 bases are shared with TRBD2. The CDR3 spans 18 residues. Germline trimming cut 2 bases from V and 3 bases from J; bases unmatched to any gene: 11. CDR1 and CDR2 (germline): MRHNA, SNTAGT. The CDR3 spells CASSDTRAGGHLYNEQFF. The CDR3 coding sequence is TGTGCCAGCAGTGACACGAGAGCGGGGGGCCACCTCTACAATGAGCAGTTCTTC.

The chain carries TRBV20-1 and TRBJ1-3; no reliable D call. Trimming removed 3 bases from V and 4 bases from J, with 13 bases in between. This CDR3 spans 14 amino acids. The germline gives CDR1 DFQATT, CDR2 SNEGSKA (reference sequence). For the CDR3, the DNA is TGCAGTGCTAGTATATTGGGAGTAGGAAACACCATATATTTT. Translated: CSASILGVGNTIYF.

This clonotype was counted many times. This chain links TRBV7-2 with TRBJ2-3; the match to TRBD2 covers 13 bases. Trimming removed 5 bases from V and 4 bases from J; junction bases left unmatched: 3. There are 15 residues in the CDR3. Germline values: CDR1 SGHTA, CDR2 FQGNSA. Here the CDR3 reads CASSRLAGGPDTQYF. The DNA of the CDR3 is TGTGCCAGCAGCCGACTAGCGGGGGGACCAGATACGCAGTATTTT.

The gene calls are TRBV5-1 and TRBJ2-5; no reliable D call. The CDR3 has 13 amino acids. Trimming took 5 bases from V and 5 from J, leaving 13 bases between them. CDR1 is SGHRS and CDR2 is YFSETQ in the germline V gene. Here the CDR3 DNA reads TGCGCCAGCAGTCCAGGAACAATTGAGACCCAGTACTTC. Amino acids: CASSPGTIETQYF.

CDR3: CSAVPGPWGDYGYTF. The CDR3 bases are TGCAGTGCTGTCCCGGGGCCCTGGGGTGACTATGGCTACACCTTC. V usage is TRBV20-1 and J usage is TRBJ1-2; TRBD1 might be the D (5 bases). V was shortened by 5 bases and J by 3 bases, with 19 bases between the two germline ends. This CDR3 has 15 residues. The germline gives CDR1 DFQATT, CDR2 SNEGSKA (reference sequence).

This clonotype was seen more than once but under ten times. This sequence joins TRBV10-3 and TRBJ2-5; TRBD1 matches 8 bases. V trimming: 6 bases; J trimming: 7 bases; junction bases outside the gene matches: 7. Germline CDR1 and CDR2: ENHRY and SYGVKD. CDR3 size: 13 residues. Here the CDR3 DNA reads TGTGCCATCAGCTCGGACAGGGAAGGGACCCAGTACTTC. It translates to CAISSDREGTQYF.

This clonotype occurred a few times. The chain couples TRBV7-3 to TRBJ2-2, with D perhaps TRBD2 (7 bases). V dropped 5 bases and J dropped 0 bases, with 13 bases sitting between them. The CDR3 runs to 16 residues. CDR1 and CDR2 from the germline V gene are SGHTA and FQGTGA. CDR3: CASSLGGQANTGELFF. For the CDR3, the DNA is TGTGCCAGCAGCCTCGGGGGGCAGGCGAACACCGGGGAGCTGTTTTTT.